These 2 T cell receptor beta chains came from one sample sequenced in a study of beta chain features in type 1 diabetes. Overall study results and limits: Significant though moderate, a shortening of TCRB CDR3s appeared in all four CD4+ subsets of Type 1 diabetes patients.

The sequenced template was cDNA made from the entire isolated RNA. Assay used: immunoSEQ multiplex PCR; TCRdb lists only in-frame clones, some missing. Of around 20,000 clones in the sample, 55% to 70% were seen once. Which antigens these TCRs recognize remains unknown. The sample consisted of Tregs from blood. The receptors originated from a man aged 18-30 years with type 1 diabetes.

The chain couples TRBV6-5 to TRBJ2-3; weak D call: TRBD2 (7 bases). V lost 6 bases to trimming and J lost 9 bases, with 13 bases between them. The CDR3 contains 12 residues. Germline loops: CDR1 MNHEY, CDR2 SVGAGI. CDR3 in DNA: TGTGCCAGCAGAAGGGGGGGAGGCACGCAGTATTTT. It is translated as CASRRGGGTQYF.

A few counts support this clone. The chain links TRBV19 to TRBJ1-1, with TRBD1 as a possible D gene (6 bases). Per germline, CDR1 LNHDA and CDR2 SQIVND (reference sequence). V lost 8 bases to trimming and J lost 3 bases, with 13 bases between them. There are 13 residues in the CDR3. The CDR3 loop reads CASARHRDTEAFF. CDR3 nucleotides: TGTGCCAGTGCCCGGCACAGGGACACTGAAGCTTTCTTT.